These 16 T cell receptor beta chains were sequenced from one sample in a study of cytomegalovirus exposure and HLA in healthy donors. The PCR was carried out with 60 Vbeta primers and 13 Jbeta primers. Using immunoSEQ multiplex PCR, the repertoire was profiled, and TCRdb retains in-frame clones only, with some absent. The table lists about 90,000 clones, approximately 65% of them singletons. Sequencing used PBMCs. The origin of the receptors is a woman aged 25-40 years in good health and CMV-seropositive.

This clone was counted between two and nine times. The chain employs TRBV6-6 and TRBJ1-2; no clear D. The germline V gene encodes CDR1 MNHNY and CDR2 SVGAGI (reference sequence). The V end was cut by 0 bases, the J end by 7 bases, with 9 bases between. The CDR3 is 13 amino acids. CDR3 sequence reads: CASSYSGVRGYTF. The CDR3 region has the DNA TGTGCCAGCAGTTACTCCGGGGTTCGTGGCTACACCTTC.

Concerning this clone: A read error may produce the germline difference seen at one junction end. The rearrangement joins TRBV6-5 to TRBJ1-2; possibly TRBD1 for D (6 bases). CDR1 MNHEY and CDR2 SVGAGI come from the germline V gene. The CDR3 contains 13 residues. CDR3 region: CASSSQGVGGYPF. In nucleotides, the CDR3 is TGTGCCAGCAGCTCACAGGGTGTTGGTGGCTACCCCTTC.

In this sample, this clone turned up a few times. The chain recombines TRBV27 with TRBJ2-7, with D tentatively TRBD1 (6 bases). The ends were cut back, 6 bases at V and 2 bases at J, with 14 bases in the middle. The CDR3 consists of 14 residues. Per germline, CDR1 MNHEY and CDR2 SMNVEV (reference sequence). CDR3 nucleotides: TGTGCCAGCAGCCCCGGGACACGGACCTACGAGCAGTACTTC. Its translation is CASSPGTRTYEQYF.

The chain couples TRBV6-5 to TRBJ2-6, with 7 bases lining up with TRBD1. V shed 6 bases and J 1 base; nucleotides not matched to a gene: 3. This CDR3 comprises 15 residues. Germline V gene lookup returns CDR1 MNHEY and CDR2 SVGAGI. The CDR3 DNA follows: TGTGCCAGCAGGACAGGGACATCTGGGGCCAACGTCCTGACTTTC. Its protein is CASRTGTSGANVLTF.

The chain links TRBV12-1 to TRBJ1-5; TRBD1, the table's D call, was not compared with the DNA. TRBV12-1 is tagged as a pseudogene. The CDR3 loop spans 13 amino acids. The CDR3 DNA is TGTGCCAGCAGCTTTGACAACAATCAGCCCCAGCATTTT. The encoded protein is CASSFDNNQPQHF.

This rearrangement joins TRBV4-3 to TRBJ2-2; the match to TRBD2 covers 12 bases. After removal of 1 base from V and 4 bases from J, the junction contained 7 bases not matched to a gene. Per germline, CDR1 LGHNA and CDR2 YSLEER. The CDR3 spans 18 residues. CDR3: CASSQGLAGGPGTGELFF. The CDR3 DNA is TGCGCCAGCAGCCAAGGGCTAGCGGGGGGGCCGGGCACCGGGGAGCTGTTTTTT.

This chain links TRBV7-9 with TRBJ2-5, with 9 bases aligning to TRBD2. Germline-derived CDR1 and CDR2 are SEHNR and FQNEAQ (reference sequence). J gave up 4 bases and V 5 bases, and 14 bases lay outside the gene matches. The CDR3 covers 17 residues. The CDR3 DNA reads as TGTGCCAGCAGCCTAGGTGGAGCGGGGGGCCTCCGAGAGACCCAGTACTTC. This translates into CASSLGGAGGLRETQYF. Using reference TRBV7-9 and TRBJ2-5 for the parts outside the CDR3, the full variable domain is DTGVSQNPRHKITKRGQNVTFRCDPISEHNRLYWYRQTLGQGPEFLTYFQNEAQLEKSRLLSDRFSAERPKGSFSTLEIQRTEQGDSAMYLCASSLGGAGGLRETQYFGPGTRLLVL.

This rearrangement joins TRBV18 to TRBJ1-5; perhaps TRBD1 as D (6 bases). Germline-derived CDR1 and CDR2 are KGHSH and LQKENI. Deletions cut 0 bases from V and 4 bases from J, with 10 bases between. The CDR3 totals 15 residues. The CDR3 DNA reads as TGTGCCAGCTCACCACCCGGGACACCTAATCAGCCCCAGCATTTT. It codes for CASSPPGTPNQPQHF.

This clone is a singleton in its sample. This CDR3 is CASSLRPREEQYF. The DNA for the CDR3 is TGCGCCAGCAGCTTGCGGCCGCGGGAAGAGCAGTACTTC. The V gene is TRBV5-1, the J gene TRBJ2-7, with D maybe TRBD2 (6 bases). Germline V CDR1 and CDR2: SGHRS, YFSETQ. The CDR3 has 13 residues. V lost 1 base and J 7 bases, leaving 12 bases between the germline ends.

V is TRBV7-5 and J is TRBJ1-5. TRBV7-5 constitutes a pseudogene. CDR3 length equals 19 residues. The CDR3 DNA sequence: TGTGTCAGAAGCACGCGAAACCGGAGGGCCTGGTATAGCAATCAGCCCCGGCATTTT. Protein product: CVRSTRNRRAWYSNQPRHF.

This chain joins TRBV6-5 and TRBJ2-7, with unresolved D. V dropped 7 bases and J dropped 6 bases, with 19 bases sitting between them. CDR3 length: 14 residues. In germline, CDR1 is MNHEY, CDR2 SVGAGI. CDR3 amino acids: CASIPQARFGEQYF. CDR3 nucleotides: TGTGCCAGCATTCCTCAGGCTCGCTTCGGCGAGCAGTACTTC.

V and J are TRBV7-2 and TRBJ2-4; perhaps TRBD1 as D (6 bases). Trimming left V 5 bases short and J 6 bases short, with 11 bases between. This CDR3 contains 13 residues. Germline values: CDR1 SGHTA, CDR2 FQGNSA. The CDR3 is CASSHRELNIQYF. The CDR3 bases are TGTGCCAGCAGCCACAGGGAACTAAACATTCAGTACTTC.

The chain links TRBV19 to TRBJ2-5; TRBD2 matches 14 bases. Trimming took 3 bases from V and 4 from J; bases not matched to a gene: 1. CDR3 size: 15 residues. CDR1 LNHDA and CDR2 SQIVND come from the germline V gene (reference sequence). CDR3 region: CASSMGTSGGETQYF. CDR3 in DNA: TGTGCCAGTAGTATGGGGACTAGCGGGGGAGAGACCCAGTACTTC.

The genes are TRBV11-2 and TRBJ1-3, with D perhaps TRBD1 (6 bases). Germline CDR1 is SGHAT and CDR2 is FQNNGV. The ends were cut back, 4 bases at V and 0 bases at J, with 10 bases in the middle. The CDR3 totals 15 residues. The CDR3 sequence: CASSWTATSGNTIYF. CDR3 nucleotides: TGTGCCAGCAGCTGGACAGCAACCTCTGGAAACACCATATATTTT. The variable domain in full, with the rest retrieved from reference TRBV11-2 and TRBJ1-3, is EAGVAQSPRYKIIEKRQSVAFWCNPISGHATLYWYQQILGQGPKLLIQFQNNGVVDDSQLPKDRFSAERLKGVDSTLKIQPAKLEDSAVYLCASSWTATSGNTIYFGEGSWLTVV.

This clone came up many times. The chain is built from TRBV7-2 and TRBJ2-4; the D gene is possibly TRBD1 (5 bases). V gave up 1 base and J gave up 6 bases, with 7 bases separating them. The germline V gene encodes CDR1 SGHTA and CDR2 FQGNSA. This CDR3 has 13 amino acids. CDR3 nucleotide sequence: TGTGCCAGCAGCTTAGTTCAGGGAAACATTCAGTACTTC. Amino acid sequence: CASSLVQGNIQYF. The whole variable domain, remainder taken from reference TRBV7-2 and TRBJ2-4, is GAGVSQSPSNKVTEKGKDVELRCDPISGHTALYWYRQSLGQGLEFLIYFQGNSAPDKSGLPSDRFSAERTGGSVSTLTIQRTQQEDSAVYLCASSLVQGNIQYFGAGTRLSVL.

This clone showed up just a few times. The chain employs TRBV5-1 and TRBJ2-2, with a weak D call TRBD1 (6 bases). V was trimmed by 3 bases and J by 1 base, leaving 19 bases between them. CDR1 and CDR2 (germline): SGHRS, YFSETQ. This CDR3 comprises 18 residues. CDR3 coding DNA: TGCGCCAGCAGCTCCCAACCCCCGGGACACCGGAACACCGGGGAGCTGTTTTTT. Protein sequence: CASSSQPPGHRNTGELFF.